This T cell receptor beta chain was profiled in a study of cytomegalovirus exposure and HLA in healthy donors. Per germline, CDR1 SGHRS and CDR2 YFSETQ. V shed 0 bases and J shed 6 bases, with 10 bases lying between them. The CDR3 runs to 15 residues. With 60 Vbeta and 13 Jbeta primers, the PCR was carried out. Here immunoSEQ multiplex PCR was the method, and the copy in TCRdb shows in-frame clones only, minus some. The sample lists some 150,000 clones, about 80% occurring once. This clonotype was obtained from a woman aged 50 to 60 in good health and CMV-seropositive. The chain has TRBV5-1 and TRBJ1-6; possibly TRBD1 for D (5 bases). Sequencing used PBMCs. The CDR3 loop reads CASSLDGALNSPLHF. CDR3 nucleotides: TGCGCCAGCAGCTTGGATGGGGCCCTTAATTCACCCCTCCACTTT.